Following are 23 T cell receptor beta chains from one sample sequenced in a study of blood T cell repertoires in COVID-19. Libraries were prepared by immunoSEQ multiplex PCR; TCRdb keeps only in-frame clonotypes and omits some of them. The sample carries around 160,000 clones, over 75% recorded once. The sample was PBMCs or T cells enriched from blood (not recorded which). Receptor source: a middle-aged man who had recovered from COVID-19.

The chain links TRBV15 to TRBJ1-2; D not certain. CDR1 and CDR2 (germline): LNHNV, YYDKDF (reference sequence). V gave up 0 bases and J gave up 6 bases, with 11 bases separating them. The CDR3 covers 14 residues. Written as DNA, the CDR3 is TGTGCCACCAGCAGAGATGGGAGGCCAAATGGCTACACCTTC. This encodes CATSRDGRPNGYTF.

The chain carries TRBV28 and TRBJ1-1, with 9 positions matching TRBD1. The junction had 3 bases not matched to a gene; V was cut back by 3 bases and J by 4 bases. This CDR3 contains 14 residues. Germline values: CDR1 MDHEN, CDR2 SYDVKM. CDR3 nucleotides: TGTGCCAGCAGTTTGACAGGGGGAAGCACTGAAGCTTTCTTT. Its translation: CASSLTGGSTEAFF.

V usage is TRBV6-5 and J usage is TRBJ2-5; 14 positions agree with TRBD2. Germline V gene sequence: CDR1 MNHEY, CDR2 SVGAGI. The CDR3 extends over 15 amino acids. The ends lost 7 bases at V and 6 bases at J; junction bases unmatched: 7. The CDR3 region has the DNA TGTGCCAGCAAGGCCGGGACTAGCGGGGGAAAGACCCAGTACTTC. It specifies CASKAGTSGGKTQYF.

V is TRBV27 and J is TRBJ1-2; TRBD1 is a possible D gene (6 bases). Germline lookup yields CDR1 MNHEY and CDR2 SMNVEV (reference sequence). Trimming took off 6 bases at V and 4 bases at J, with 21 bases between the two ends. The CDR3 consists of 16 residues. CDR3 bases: TGTGCCAGCAGCGGCGGACGAGGACAGACCGGCTATGGCTACACCTTC. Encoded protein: CASSGGRGQTGYGYTF.

The CDR3 bases are TGTGCCAGCAGCCAAGGGGCTAACAATCAGCCCCAGCATTTT. Encoded protein: CASSQGANNQPQHF. V gene TRBV3-1 (or the pseudogene TRBV3-2) combines with J gene TRBJ1-5; D not certain. The CDR3 contains 14 residues. Germline assignment: CDR1 LGHDT and CDR2 YNNKEL (reference sequence). The V end was cut by 1 base, the J end by 3 bases, with 7 bases between.

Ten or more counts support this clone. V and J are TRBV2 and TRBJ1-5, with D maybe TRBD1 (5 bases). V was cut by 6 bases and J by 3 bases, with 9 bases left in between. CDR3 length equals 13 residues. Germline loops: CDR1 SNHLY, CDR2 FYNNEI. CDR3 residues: CASRGTYNQPQHF. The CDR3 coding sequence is TGTGCCAGCAGAGGGACTTACAATCAGCCCCAGCATTTT.

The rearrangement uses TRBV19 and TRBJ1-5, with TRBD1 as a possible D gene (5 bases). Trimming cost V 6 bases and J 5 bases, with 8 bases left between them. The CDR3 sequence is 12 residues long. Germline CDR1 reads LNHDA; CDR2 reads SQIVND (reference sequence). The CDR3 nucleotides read TGTGCCAGTAGCCAGGGCCATCAGCCCCAGCATTTT. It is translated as CASSQGHQPQHF.

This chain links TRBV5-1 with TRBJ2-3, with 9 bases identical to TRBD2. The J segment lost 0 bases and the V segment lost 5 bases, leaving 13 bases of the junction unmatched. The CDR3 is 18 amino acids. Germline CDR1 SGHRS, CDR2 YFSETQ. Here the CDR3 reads CASRSSTYSGGSTDTQYF. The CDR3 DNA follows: TGCGCCAGCAGATCTTCGACCTATAGCGGGGGTAGCACAGATACGCAGTATTTT.

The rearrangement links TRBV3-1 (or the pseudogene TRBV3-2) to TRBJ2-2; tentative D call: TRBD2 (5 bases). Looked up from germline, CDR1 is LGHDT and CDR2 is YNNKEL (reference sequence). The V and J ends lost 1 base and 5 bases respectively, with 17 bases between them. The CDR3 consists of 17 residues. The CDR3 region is CASSQVPGRRDTGELFF. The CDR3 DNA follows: TGTGCCAGCAGCCAAGTCCCCGGTCGTCGGGATACCGGGGAGCTGTTTTTT.

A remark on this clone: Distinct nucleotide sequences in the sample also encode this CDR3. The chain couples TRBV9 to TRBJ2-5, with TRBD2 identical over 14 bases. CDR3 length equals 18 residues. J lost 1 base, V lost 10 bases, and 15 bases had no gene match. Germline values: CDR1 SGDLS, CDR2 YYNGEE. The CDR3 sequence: CAQRGTSGGGRLQETQYF. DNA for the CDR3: TGTGCCCAAAGGGGGACTAGCGGGGGTGGGAGGCTCCAAGAGACCCAGTACTTC.

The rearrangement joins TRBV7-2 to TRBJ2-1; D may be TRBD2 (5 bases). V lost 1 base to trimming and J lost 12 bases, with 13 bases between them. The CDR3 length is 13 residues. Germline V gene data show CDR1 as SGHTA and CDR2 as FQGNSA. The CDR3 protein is CASSLGTGSLQFF. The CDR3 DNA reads TGTGCCAGCAGCTTAGGGACTGGGTCGTTGCAGTTCTTC.

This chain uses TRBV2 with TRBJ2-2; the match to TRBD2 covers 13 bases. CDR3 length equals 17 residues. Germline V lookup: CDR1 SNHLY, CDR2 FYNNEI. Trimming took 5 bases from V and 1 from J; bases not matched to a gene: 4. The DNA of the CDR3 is TGTGCCAGCAGTCCGGGACTAGCGGGAAAGAACACCGGGGAGCTGTTTTTT. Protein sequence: CASSPGLAGKNTGELFF.

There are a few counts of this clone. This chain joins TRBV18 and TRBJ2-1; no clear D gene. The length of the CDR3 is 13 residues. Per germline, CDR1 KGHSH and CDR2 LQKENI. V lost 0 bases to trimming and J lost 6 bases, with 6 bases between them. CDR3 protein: CASSPPARNEQFF. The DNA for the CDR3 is TGTGCCAGCTCACCACCAGCTCGCAATGAGCAGTTCTTC.

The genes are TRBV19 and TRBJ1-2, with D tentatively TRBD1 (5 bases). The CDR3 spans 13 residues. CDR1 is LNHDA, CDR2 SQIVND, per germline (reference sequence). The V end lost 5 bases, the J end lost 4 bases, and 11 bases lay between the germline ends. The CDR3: CASSVDSSYGYTF. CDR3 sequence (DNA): TGTGCCAGTAGTGTCGACAGTTCCTATGGCTACACCTTC.

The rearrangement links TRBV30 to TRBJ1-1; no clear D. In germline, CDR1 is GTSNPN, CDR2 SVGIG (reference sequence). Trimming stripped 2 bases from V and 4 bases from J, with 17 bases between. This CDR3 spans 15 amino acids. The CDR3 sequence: CAWSKGRVSATEAFF. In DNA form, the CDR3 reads TGTGCCTGGAGTAAAGGCCGGGTCTCGGCCACTGAAGCTTTCTTT.

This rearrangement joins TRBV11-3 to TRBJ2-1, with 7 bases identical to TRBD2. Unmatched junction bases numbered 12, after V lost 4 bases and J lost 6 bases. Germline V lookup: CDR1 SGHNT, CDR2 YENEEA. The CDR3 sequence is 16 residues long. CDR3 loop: CASSSGHKGLVNEQFF. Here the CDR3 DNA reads TGTGCCAGCAGCTCAGGTCATAAAGGACTAGTCAATGAGCAGTTCTTC.

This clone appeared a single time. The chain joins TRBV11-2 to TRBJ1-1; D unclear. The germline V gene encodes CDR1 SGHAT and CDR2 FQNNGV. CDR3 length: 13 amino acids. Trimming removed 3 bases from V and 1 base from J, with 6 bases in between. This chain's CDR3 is CASSFRENTEAFF. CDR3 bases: TGTGCCAGCAGCTTCCGGGAGAACACTGAAGCTTTCTTT.

The CDR3 bases are TGTGCCAGCAGTGTCAACCCGGGGGGCGCGACTGGAAACACCATATATTTT. It encodes CASSVNPGGATGNTIYF. The chain links TRBV6-1 to TRBJ1-3; a possible D gene is TRBD1 (6 bases). The V end was cut by 4 bases, the J end by 2 bases, with 18 bases between. The CDR3 has 17 amino acids. Germline loops: CDR1 MNHNS, CDR2 SASEGT.

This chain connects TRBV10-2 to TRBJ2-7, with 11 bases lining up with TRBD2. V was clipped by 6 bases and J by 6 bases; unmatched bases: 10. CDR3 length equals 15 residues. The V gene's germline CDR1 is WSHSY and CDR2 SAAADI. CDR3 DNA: TGCGCCAGCAGGGCTAGTGGGCTAGCGGGGGGCGAGCAGTACGTC. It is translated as CASRASGLAGGEQYV.

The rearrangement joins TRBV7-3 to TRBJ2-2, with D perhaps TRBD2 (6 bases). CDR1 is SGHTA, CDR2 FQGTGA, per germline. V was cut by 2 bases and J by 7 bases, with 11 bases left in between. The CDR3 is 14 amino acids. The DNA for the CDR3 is TGTGCCAGCAGCTTACCGGCCGGGGGCGGGGAGCTGTTTTTT. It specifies CASSLPAGGGELFF.

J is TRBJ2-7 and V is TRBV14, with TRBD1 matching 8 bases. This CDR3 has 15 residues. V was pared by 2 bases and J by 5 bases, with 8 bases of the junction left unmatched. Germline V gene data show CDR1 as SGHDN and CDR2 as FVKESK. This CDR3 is CASSQRRGLGDEQYF. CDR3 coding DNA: TGTGCCAGCAGCCAACGCAGGGGGCTCGGGGACGAGCAGTACTTC.

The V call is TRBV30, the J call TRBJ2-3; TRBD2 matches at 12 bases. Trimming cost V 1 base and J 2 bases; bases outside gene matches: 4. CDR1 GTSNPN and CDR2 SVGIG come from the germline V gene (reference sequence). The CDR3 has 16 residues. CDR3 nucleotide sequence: TGTGCCTGGAGTGGACTAGCGGGGGTTACCACAGATACGCAGTATTTT. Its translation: CAWSGLAGVTTDTQYF.

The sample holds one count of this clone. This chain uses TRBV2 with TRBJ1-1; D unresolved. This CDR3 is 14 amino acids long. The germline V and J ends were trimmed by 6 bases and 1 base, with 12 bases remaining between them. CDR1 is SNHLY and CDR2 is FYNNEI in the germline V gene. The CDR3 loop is CASRPTIQNTEAFF. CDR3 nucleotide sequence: TGTGCCAGCAGACCAACAATACAGAACACTGAAGCTTTCTTT.